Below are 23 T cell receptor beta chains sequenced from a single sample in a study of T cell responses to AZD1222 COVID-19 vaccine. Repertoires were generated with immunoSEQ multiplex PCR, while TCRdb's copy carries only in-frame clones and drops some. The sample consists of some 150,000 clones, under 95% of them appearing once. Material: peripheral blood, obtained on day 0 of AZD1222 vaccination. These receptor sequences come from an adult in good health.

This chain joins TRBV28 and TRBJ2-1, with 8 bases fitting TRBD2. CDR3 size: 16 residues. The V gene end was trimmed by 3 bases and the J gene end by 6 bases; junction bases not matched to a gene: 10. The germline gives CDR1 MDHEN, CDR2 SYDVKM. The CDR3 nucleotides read TGTGCCAGCAGTTTGGCGGGAGGTACCGAGTTCAATGAGCAGTTCTTC. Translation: CASSLAGGTEFNEQFF.

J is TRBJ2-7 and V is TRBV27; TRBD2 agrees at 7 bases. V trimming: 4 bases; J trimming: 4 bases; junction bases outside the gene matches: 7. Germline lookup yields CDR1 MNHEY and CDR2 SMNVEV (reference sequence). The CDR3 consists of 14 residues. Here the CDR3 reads CASSYEGGPYEQYF. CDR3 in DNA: TGTGCCAGCAGTTACGAGGGAGGGCCTTACGAGCAGTACTTC.

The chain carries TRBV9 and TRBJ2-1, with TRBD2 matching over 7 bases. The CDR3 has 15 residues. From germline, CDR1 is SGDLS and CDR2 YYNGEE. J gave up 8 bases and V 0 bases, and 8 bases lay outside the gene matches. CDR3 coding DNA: TGTGCCAGCAGCGTAGGACTAGCCCCCGTATATGAGCAGTTCTTC. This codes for CASSVGLAPVYEQFF.

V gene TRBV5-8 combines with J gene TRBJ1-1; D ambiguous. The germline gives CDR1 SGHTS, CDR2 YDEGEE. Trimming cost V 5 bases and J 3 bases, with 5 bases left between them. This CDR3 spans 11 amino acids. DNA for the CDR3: TGTGCCAGCAGGGCATACACTGAAGCTTTCTTT. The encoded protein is CASRAYTEAFF.

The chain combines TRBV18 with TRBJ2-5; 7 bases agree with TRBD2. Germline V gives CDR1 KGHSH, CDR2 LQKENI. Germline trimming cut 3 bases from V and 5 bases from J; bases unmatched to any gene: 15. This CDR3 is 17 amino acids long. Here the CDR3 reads CASSPGSGGSLRETQYF. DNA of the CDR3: TGTGCCAGCTCACCGGGTTCGGGAGGAAGTCTTAGGGAGACCCAGTACTTC.

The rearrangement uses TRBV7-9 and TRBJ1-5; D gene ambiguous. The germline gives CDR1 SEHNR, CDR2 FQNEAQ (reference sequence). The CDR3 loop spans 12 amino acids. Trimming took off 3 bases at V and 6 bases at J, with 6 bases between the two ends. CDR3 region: CASSFPGQPQHF. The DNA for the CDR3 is TGTGCCAGCAGCTTCCCGGGTCAGCCCCAGCATTTT.

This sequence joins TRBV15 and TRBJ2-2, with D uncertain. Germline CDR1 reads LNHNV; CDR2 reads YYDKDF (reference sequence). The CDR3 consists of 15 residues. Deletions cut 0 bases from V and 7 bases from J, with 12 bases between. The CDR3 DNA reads TGTGCCACCAGCAGAGATTTAGGGTCCAACGGGGAGCTGTTTTTT. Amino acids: CATSRDLGSNGELFF.

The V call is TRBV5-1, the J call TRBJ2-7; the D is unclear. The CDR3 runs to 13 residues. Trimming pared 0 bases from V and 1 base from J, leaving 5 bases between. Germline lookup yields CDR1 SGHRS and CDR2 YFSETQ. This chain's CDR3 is CASSLDVSYEQYF. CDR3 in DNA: TGCGCCAGCAGCTTGGACGTATCCTACGAGCAGTACTTC.

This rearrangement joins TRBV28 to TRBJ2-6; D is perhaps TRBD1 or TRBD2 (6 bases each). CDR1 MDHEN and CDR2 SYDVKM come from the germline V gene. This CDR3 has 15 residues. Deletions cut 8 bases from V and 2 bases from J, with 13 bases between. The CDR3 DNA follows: TGTGCCAGCGCCCTAGGGGGGACTGGGGCCAACGTCCTGACTTTC. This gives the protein CASALGGTGANVLTF.

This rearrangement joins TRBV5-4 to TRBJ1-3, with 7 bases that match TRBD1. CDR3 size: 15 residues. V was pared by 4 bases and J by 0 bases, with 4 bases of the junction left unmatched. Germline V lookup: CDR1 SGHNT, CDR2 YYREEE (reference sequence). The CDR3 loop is CASSPGQNSGNTIYF. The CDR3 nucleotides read TGTGCCAGCAGCCCGGGACAGAACTCTGGAAACACCATATATTTT.

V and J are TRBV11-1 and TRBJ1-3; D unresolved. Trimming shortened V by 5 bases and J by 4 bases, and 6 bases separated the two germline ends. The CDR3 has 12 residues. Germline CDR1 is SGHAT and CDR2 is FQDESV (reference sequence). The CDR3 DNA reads TGTGCCAGCAGCCTGCGAGGAAACACCATATATTTT. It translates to CASSLRGNTIYF.

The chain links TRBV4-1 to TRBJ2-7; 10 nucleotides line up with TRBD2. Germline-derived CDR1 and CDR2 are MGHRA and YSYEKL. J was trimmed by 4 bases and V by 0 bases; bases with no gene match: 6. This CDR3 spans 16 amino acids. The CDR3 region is CASSQEWPSGSYEQYF. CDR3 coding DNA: TGCGCCAGCAGCCAAGAGTGGCCTAGCGGGAGTTACGAGCAGTACTTC.

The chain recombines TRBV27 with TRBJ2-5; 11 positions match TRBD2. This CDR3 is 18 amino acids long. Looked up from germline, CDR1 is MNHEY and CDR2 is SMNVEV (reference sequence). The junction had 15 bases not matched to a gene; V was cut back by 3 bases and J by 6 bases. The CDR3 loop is CASSFGEWTSGLKKTQYF. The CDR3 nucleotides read TGTGCCAGCAGTTTCGGGGAGTGGACTAGCGGGTTAAAAAAGACCCAGTACTTC.

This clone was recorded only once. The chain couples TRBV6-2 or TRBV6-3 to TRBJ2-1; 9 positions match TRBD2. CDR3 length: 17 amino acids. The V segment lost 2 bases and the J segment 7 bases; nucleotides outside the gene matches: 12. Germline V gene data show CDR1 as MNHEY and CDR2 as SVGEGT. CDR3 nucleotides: TGTGCCAGCAGTTACCAGCTAGCGGGGCGACCTTCGAATGAGCAGTTCTTC. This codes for CASSYQLAGRPSNEQFF.

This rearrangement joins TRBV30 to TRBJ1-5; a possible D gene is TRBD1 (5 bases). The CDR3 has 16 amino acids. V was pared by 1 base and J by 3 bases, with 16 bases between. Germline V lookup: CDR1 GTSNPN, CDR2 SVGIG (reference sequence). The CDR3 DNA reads TGTGCCTGGAGTGAAGGTACCACCGGGGCCAATCAGCCCCAGCATTTT. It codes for CAWSEGTTGANQPQHF.

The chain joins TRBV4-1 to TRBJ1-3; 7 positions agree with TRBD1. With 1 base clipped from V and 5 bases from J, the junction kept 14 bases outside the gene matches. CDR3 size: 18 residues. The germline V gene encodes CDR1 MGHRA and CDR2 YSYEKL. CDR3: CASSQATTAGTARNTIYF. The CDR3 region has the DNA TGCGCCAGCAGCCAAGCGACCACCGCCGGGACAGCTAGAAACACCATATATTTT.

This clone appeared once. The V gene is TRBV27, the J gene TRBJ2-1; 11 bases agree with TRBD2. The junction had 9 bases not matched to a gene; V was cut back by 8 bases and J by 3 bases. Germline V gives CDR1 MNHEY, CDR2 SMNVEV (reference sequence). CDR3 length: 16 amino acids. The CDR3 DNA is TGTGCCAGCCGATTTACCGGGACTAGCGGCTACAATGAGCAGTTCTTC. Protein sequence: CASRFTGTSGYNEQFF.

CDR3 coding DNA: TGTGCCAGCAGTTTATCTGGGGCCCCCTACAATGAGCAGTTCTTC. Protein: CASSLSGAPYNEQFF. The chain combines TRBV28 with TRBJ2-1; D might be TRBD1 (5 bases). The CDR3 consists of 15 residues. Germline values: CDR1 MDHEN, CDR2 SYDVKM. Trimming shortened V by 1 base and J by 2 bases, and 9 bases separated the two germline ends.

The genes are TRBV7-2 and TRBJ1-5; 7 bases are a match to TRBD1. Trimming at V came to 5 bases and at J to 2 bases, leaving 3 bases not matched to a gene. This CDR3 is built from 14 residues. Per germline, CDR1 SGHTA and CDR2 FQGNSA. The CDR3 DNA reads TGTGCCAGCAGCCGCGGACAGGGCAATCAGCCCCAGCATTTT. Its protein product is CASSRGQGNQPQHF.

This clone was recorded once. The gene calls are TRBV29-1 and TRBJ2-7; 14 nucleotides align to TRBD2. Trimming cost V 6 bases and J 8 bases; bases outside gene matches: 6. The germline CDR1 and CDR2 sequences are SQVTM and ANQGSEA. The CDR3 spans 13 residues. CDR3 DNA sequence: TGCAGCGTGGGGACTAGCGGGAGTGGGAAGCAGTACTTC. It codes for CSVGTSGSGKQYF.

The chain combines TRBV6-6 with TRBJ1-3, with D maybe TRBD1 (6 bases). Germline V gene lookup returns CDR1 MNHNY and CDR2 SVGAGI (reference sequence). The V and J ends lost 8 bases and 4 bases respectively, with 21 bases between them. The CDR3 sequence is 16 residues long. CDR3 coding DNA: TGTGCCAGCTATCATCCGGGGGGGGCGAGCGGAAACACCATATATTTT. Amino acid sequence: CASYHPGGASGNTIYF.

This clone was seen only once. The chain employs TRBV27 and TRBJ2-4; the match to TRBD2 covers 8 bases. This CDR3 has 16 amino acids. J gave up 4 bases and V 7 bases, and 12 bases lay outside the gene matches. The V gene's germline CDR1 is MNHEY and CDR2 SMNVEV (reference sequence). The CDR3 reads CASKQLGTSRKNIQYF. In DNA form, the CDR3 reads TGTGCCAGCAAACAACTCGGGACTAGTAGGAAAAACATTCAGTACTTC.

In nucleotides, the CDR3 is TGTGCCAGCAGCCCCGGAGGGGGAAGCTATGGCTACACCTTC. Residues: CASSPGGGSYGYTF. This chain joins TRBV28 and TRBJ1-2; possible D gene TRBD1, 6 bases. With 6 bases removed from V and 4 bases from J, the gap between germline ends came to 15 bases. This CDR3 comprises 14 residues. CDR1 is MDHEN, CDR2 SYDVKM, per germline.